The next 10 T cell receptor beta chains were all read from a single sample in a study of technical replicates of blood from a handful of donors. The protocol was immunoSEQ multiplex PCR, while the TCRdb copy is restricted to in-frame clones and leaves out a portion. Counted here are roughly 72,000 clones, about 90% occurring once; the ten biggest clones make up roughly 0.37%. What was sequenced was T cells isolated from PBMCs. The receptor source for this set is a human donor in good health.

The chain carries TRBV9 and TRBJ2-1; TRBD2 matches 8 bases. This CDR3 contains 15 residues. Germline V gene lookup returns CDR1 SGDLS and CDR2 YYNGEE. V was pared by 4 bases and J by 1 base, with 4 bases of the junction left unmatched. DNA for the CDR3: TGTGCCAGCAGCACCAGCGGGAGTTCCTACAATGAGCAGTTCTTC. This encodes CASSTSGSSYNEQFF.

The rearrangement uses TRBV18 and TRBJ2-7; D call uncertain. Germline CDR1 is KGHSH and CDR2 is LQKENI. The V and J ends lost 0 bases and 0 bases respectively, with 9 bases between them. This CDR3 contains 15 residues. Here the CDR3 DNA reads TGTGCCAGCTCACCACCTGCAAGGAGCTCCTACGAGCAGTACTTC. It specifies CASSPPARSSYEQYF.

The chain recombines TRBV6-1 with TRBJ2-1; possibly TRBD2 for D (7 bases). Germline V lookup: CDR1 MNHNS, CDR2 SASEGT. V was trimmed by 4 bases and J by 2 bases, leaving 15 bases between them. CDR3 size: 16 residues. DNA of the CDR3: TGTGCCAGCAGTGGTCACAGGGAGGGCCCCTACAATGAGCAGTTCTTC. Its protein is CASSGHREGPYNEQFF.

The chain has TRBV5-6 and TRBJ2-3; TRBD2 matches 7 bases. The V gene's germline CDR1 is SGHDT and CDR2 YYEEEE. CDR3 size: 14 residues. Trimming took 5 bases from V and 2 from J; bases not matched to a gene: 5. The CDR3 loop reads CASRREGPTDTQYF. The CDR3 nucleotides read TGTGCCAGCAGGAGGGAGGGACCCACAGATACGCAGTATTTT.

CDR3 in DNA: TGTGCCAGCAGTCTGGGGGGGCTCGAGACCCAGTACTTC. Translated: CASSLGGLETQYF. V is TRBV6-5 and J is TRBJ2-5, with D possibly being TRBD2 (7 bases). Between the trimmed V and J ends, which lost 5 bases and 5 bases, there was a span of 12 bases. Germline-derived CDR1 and CDR2 are MNHEY and SVGAGI. CDR3 length equals 13 residues.

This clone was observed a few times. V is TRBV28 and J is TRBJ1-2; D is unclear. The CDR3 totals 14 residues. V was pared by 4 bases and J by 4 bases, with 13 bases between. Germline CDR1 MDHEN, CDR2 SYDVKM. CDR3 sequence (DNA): TGTGCCAGCAGTTATTCAGGAACACCCTATGGCTACACCTTC. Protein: CASSYSGTPYGYTF.

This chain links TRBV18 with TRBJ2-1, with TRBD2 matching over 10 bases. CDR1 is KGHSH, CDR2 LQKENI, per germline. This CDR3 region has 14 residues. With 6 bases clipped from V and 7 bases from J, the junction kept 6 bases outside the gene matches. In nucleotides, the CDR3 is TGTGCCAGCTCCCCTAGCGGGAGAGAGAATGAGCAGTTCTTC. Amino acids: CASSPSGRENEQFF.

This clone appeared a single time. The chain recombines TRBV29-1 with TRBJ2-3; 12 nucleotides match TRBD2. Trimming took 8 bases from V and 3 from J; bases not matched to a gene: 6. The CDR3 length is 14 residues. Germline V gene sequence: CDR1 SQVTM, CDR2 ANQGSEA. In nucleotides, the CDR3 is TGCAGCACCAGACTAGCGGGAGATACAGATACGCAGTATTTT. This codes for CSTRLAGDTDTQYF.

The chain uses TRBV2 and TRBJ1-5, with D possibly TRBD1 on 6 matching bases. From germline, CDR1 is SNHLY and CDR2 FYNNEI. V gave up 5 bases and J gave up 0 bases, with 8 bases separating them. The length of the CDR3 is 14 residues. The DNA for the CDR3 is TGTGCCAGCAGTACAGGGTATAGCAATCAGCCCCAGCATTTT. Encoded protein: CASSTGYSNQPQHF.

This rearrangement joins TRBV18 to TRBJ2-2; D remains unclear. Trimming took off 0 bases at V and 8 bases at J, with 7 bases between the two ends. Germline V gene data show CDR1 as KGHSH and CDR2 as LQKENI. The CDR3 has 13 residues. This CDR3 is CASSPPAGGELFF. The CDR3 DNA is TGTGCCAGCTCACCACCTGCAGGAGGGGAGCTGTTTTTT.